This T cell receptor (beta chain) was obtained from a study of blood T cell repertoires in COVID-19. Overall study context: The samples span acute and convalescent COVID-19 from the United States, Italy and Spain. From T cells, B-cell-depleted T cells, or PBMCs came the material, which was cDNA or gDNA.

Source study methods: Cell counts per sample came from amplifying reference gene primers. TCRdb's table, derived via immunoSEQ multiplex PCR, lists solely in-frame clones and lacks some. That table supplies the V and J calls and clone size; D and trimming were determined from the DNA. The sample has 60,000 to 75,000 clones; more than 70% are singletons. The CDR3 is 15 amino acids. Trimming at V came to 0 bases and at J to 4 bases, leaving 2 bases not matched to a gene. Germline CDR1 MNHEY, CDR2 SVGAGI. The genes are TRBV6-5 and TRBJ1-2; TRBD1 matches 10 bases. The sequence derives from a human donor in a cohort sampled during active COVID-19. The material sequenced was peripheral blood. The DNA of the CDR3 is TGTGCCAGCAGTTACTCGGGACAGGGGACCTATGGCTACACCTTC. Its protein is CASSYSGQGTYGYTF.